A selection of T cell receptor beta chains follows, all from one sample in a study of OX40 agonist ivuxolimab in advanced cancers. Sequencing was performed with immunoSEQ multiplex PCR; in TCRdb, only in-frame clones are kept and a portion is missing. The sample shows over 75,000 clones, about 94% of them seen only once. This specimen consisted of CD4+ or CD8+ T cells sorted from blood, obtained in a trial of the OX40 agonist ivuxolimab. The receptors were sampled from an adult with an advanced solid tumor such as melanoma, head and neck, liver or kidney cancer. Each CDR3 is given with its conserved first and last residue.

>TRBV14
CASSPRVPPAETQYF
>TRBV5-1
CASSASGRGDTQYF
>TRBV7-9
CASSLVTSGRAPPGELFF
>TRBV7-2
CASSLLGVPADTQYF
>TRBV4-2
CASSRGWGTDTQYF
>TRBV29-1
CSFQGPPQETQYF
>TRBV4-1
CASSQDGTSGRIGETQYF
>TRBV5-4
CASSSPYEQYF
>TRBV28
CASSLVSRAAAHEQYF
>TRBV6-5
CASSYSRGAGEGEQFF
>TRBV6-6
CASSYGEGNQPQHF
>TRBV9
CASSVRPTNQVSAGELFF
>TRBV6-5
CASRLGHAEPQHF
>TRBV27
CASSFLGTSGSSYEQYF
>TRBV19
CASSIRQAHYGYTF
>TRBV5-1
CASGRTGGSETQYF
>TRBV19
CASSIRHRGAGANVLTF
>TRBV5-1
CASSDVGDEQFF
>TRBV2
CASSQGYTEAFF
>TRBV10-3
CAISESGIPGRGNTIYF
>TRBV6-1
CASSGPGTGELFF
>TRBV28
CASSSYQGGYGYTF
>TRBV6-5
CASSPGGGFYEQYF
>TRBV28
CASRDRGGSNQPQHF
>TRBV30
CAWGSPGNTIYF
>TRBV9
CASSVLPEGSYEQYF
>TRBV28
CASSPPGTLSLSDTQYF
>TRBV19
CATRPSGTSGTWQFF
>TRBV18
CASSPPTGNLGYGYTF
>TRBV10-2
CATGTGNQPQHF
>TRBV7-2
CASSTRTSGSGETQYF
>TRBV7-2
CASSLDSDQPQHF
>TRBV5-6
CATQTLGDRGRDTQYF
>TRBV7-9
CASSLAGAPGANVLTF
>TRBV18
CASSPPSGSYEQYF
>TRBV5-1
CASSRGEGEQYF
>TRBV30
CAWSPQGNYGYTF
>TRBV10-3
CASNRVQGTLSGANVLTF
>TRBV7-2
CASSSPPGGDTQYF
>TRBV19
CASSALAGAGDTQYF
>TRBV11-2
CASSLGLGGNQPQHF
>TRBV5-4
CASSSGTNLGGELFF
>TRBV27
CASSFQTGTIGEQYF
>TRBV18
CASSLWERNTEAFF
>TRBV7-9
CASSLGQLKGRSLETQYF
>TRBV6-6
CASRVWDRGTDTQYF
>TRBV5-6
CASSGLTGFDTQYF
>TRBV28
CASSLSIPKEQYF
>TRBV11-2
CASSYLQGNGYTF
>TRBV6-1
CASSETGPTDTQYF
>TRBV30
CAWSVTGGNQPQHF
>TRBV7-9
CASIFRLAGEGELFF
>TRBV5-1
CASSTRLAGDHEQFF
>TRBV19
CASSIVPNEAFF